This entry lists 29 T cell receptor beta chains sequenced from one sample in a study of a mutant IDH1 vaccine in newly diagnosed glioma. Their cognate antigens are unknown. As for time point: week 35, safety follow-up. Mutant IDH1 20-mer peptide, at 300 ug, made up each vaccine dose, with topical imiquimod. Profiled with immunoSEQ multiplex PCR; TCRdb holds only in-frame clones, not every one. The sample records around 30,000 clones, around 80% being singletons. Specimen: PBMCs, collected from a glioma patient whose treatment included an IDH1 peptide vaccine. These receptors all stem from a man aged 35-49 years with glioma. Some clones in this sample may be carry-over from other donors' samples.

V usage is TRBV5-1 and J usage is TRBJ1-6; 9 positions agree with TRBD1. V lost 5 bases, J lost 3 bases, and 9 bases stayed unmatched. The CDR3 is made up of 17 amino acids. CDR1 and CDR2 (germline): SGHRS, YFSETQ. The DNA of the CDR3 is TGCGCCAGCAGGTCTTGGACAGGGGAGGTCTATAATTCACCCCTCCACTTT. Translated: CASRSWTGEVYNSPLHF.

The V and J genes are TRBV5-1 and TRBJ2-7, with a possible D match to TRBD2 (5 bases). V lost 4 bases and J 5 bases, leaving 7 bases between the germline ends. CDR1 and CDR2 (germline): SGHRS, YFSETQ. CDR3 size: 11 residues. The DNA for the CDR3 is TGCGCCAGCAGCGGGAGTCACGAGCAGTACTTC. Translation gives CASSGSHEQYF. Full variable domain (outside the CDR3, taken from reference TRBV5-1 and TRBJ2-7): KAGVTQTPRYLIKTRGQQVTLSCSPISGHRSVSWYQQTPGQGLQFLFEYFSETQRNKGNFPGRFSGRQFSNSRSEMNVSTLELGDSALYLCASSGSHEQYFGPGTRLTVT.

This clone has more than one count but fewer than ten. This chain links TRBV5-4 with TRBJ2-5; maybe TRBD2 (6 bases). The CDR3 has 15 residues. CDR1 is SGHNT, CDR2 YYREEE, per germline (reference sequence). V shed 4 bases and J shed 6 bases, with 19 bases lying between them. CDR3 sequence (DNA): TGTGCCAGCAGCGAACATTCCACTAGCATGAAGACCCAGTACTTC. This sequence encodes CASSEHSTSMKTQYF.

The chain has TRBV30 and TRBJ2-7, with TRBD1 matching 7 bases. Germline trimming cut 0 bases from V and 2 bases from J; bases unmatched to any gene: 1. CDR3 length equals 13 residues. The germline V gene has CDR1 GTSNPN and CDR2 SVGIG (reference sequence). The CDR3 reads CAWSVGTAYEQYF. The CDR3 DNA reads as TGTGCCTGGAGTGTAGGGACAGCCTACGAGCAGTACTTC.

Here the CDR3 DNA reads TGCGCCAGCAGCTTGGGCTACGGACGCGGGCAAGAGACCCAGTACTTC. Translating it yields CASSLGYGRGQETQYF. The chain recombines TRBV5-1 with TRBJ2-5; tentatively, D is TRBD2 (5 bases). This CDR3 is 16 amino acids long. CDR1 SGHRS and CDR2 YFSETQ come from the germline V gene. V was trimmed by 0 bases and J by 2 bases, leaving 14 bases between them. The complete variable domain, with remaining parts taken from reference TRBV5-1 and TRBJ2-5, reads KAGVTQTPRYLIKTRGQQVTLSCSPISGHRSVSWYQQTPGQGLQFLFEYFSETQRNKGNFPGRFSGRQFSNSRSEMNVSTLELGDSALYLCASSLGYGRGQETQYFGPGTRLLVL.

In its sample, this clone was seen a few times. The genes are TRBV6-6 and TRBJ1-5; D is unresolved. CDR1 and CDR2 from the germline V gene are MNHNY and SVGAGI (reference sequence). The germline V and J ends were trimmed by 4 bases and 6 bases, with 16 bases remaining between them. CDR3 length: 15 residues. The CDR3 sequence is CASSFTTAPGQPQHF. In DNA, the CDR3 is TGTGCCAGCAGTTTTACAACCGCTCCAGGTCAGCCCCAGCATTTT.

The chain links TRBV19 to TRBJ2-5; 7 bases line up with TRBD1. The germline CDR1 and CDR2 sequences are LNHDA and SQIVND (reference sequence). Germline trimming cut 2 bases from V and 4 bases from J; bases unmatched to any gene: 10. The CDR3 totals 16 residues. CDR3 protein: CASSIWGTVQGETQYF. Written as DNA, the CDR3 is TGTGCCAGTAGTATATGGGGGACAGTCCAGGGAGAGACCCAGTACTTC.

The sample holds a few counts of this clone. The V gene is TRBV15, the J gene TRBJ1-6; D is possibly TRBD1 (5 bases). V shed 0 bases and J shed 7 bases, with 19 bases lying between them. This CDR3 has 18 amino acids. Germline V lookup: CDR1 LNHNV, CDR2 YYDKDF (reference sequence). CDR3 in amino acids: CATSRELRTLRGNSPLHF. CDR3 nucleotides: TGTGCCACCAGCAGAGAATTGAGGACACTCCGGGGCAATTCACCCCTCCACTTT. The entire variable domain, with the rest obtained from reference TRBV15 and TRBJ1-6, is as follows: DAMVIQNPRYQVTQFGKPVTLSCSQTLNHNVMYWYQQKSSQAPKLLFHYYDKDFNNEADTPDNFQSRRPNTSFCFLDIRSPGLGDTAMYLCATSRELRTLRGNSPLHFGNGTRLTVT.

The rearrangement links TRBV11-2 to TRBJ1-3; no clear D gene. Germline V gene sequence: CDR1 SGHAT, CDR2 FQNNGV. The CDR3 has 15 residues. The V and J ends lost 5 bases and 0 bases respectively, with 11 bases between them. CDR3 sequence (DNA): TGTGCCAGCAGCCCTGGCAGCTTCTCTGGAAACACCATATATTTT. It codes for CASSPGSFSGNTIYF.

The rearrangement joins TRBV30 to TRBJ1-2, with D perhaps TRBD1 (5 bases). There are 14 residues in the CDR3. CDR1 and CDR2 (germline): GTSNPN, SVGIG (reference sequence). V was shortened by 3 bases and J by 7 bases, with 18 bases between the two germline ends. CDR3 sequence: CAWSAKDSGGGYTF. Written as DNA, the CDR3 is TGTGCCTGGAGCGCGAAAGACAGCGGGGGTGGCTACACCTTC.

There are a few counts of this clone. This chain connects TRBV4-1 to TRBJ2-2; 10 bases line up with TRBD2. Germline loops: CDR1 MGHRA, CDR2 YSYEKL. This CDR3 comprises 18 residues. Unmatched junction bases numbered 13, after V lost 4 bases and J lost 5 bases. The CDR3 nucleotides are TGCGCCAGCAGCCCCCCTGTAGTAGCGGGGGGATTAACCGGGGAGCTGTTTTTT. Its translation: CASSPPVVAGGLTGELFF.

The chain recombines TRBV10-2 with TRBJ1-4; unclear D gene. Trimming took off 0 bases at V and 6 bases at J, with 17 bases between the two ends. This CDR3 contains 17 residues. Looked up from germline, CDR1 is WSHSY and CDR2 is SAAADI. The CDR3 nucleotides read TGCGCCAGCAGTGAGTCGAGGCAGCTCAAAGGATATGAAAAACTGTTTTTT. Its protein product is CASSESRQLKGYEKLFF.

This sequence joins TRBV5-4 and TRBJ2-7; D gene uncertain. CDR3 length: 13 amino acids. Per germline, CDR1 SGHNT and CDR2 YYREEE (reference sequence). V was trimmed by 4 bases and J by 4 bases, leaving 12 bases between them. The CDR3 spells CASSPHVEYEQYF. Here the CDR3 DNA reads TGTGCCAGCAGCCCCCACGTGGAGTACGAGCAGTACTTC.

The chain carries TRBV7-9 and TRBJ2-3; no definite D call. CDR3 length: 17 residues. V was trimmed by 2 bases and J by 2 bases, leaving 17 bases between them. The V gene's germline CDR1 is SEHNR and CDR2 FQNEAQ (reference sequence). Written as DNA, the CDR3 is TGTGCCAGCAGCTTAAGTACCTTTAGGCGAGACACAGATACGCAGTATTTT. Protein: CASSLSTFRRDTDTQYF.

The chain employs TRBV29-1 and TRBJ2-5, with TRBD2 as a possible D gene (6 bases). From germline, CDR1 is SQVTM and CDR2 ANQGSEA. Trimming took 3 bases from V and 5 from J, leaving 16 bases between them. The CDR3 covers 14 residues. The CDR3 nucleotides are TGCAGCGTTGATGGTGGAGTTGCGGGGGAGACCCAGTACTTC. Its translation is CSVDGGVAGETQYF.

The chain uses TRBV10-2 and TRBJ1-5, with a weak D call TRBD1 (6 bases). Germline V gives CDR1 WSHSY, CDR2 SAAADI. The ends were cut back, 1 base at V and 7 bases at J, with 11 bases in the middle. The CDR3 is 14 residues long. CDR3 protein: CASSEYQGKQPQHF. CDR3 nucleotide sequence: TGCGCCAGCAGTGAGTATCAGGGGAAACAGCCCCAGCATTTT.

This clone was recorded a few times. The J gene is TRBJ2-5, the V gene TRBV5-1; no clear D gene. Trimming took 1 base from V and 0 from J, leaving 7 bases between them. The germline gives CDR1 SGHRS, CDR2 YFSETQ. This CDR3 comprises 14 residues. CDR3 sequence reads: CASSLLTDQETQYF. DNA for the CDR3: TGCGCCAGCAGCTTGTTAACAGACCAAGAGACCCAGTACTTC.

CDR3 sequence: CASSPIAGGPRTDTQYF. For the CDR3, the DNA is TGCGCCAGCAGCCCGATAGCGGGGGGGCCGAGAACAGATACGCAGTATTTT. The genes are TRBV4-1 and TRBJ2-3; 11 bases match TRBD2. CDR3 length equals 17 residues. Unmatched junction bases numbered 9, after V lost 4 bases and J lost 3 bases. Germline assignment: CDR1 MGHRA and CDR2 YSYEKL.

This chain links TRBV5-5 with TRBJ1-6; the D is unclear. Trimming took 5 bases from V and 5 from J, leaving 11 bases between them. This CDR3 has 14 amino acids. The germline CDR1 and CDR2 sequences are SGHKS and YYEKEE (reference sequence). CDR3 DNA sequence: TGTGCCAGCAGAAACCTTGCGAATAATTCACCCCTCCACTTT. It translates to CASRNLANNSPLHF.

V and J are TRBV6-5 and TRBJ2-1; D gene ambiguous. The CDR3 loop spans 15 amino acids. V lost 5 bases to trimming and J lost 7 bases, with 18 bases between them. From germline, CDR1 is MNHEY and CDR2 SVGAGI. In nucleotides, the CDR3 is TGTGCCAGCAGTCCGAGGCTCTACGGTGGGAATGAGCAGTTCTTC. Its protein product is CASSPRLYGGNEQFF.

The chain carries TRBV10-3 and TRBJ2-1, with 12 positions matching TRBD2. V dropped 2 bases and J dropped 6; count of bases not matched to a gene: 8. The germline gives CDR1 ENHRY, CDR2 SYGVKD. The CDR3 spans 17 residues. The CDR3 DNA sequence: TGTGCCATCAGTGAGAGGCCTAGCGGGGGGGGATTCAATGAGCAGTTCTTC. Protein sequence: CAISERPSGGGFNEQFF.

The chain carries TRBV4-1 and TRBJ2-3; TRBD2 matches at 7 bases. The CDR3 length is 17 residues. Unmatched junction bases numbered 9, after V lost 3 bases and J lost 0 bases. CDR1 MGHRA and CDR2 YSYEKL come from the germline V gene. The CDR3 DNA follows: TGCGCCAGCAGCCAGGACCGGGACTACACTAGCACAGATACGCAGTATTTT. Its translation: CASSQDRDYTSTDTQYF.

CDR3 protein: CASEGAASGNQPQHF. The CDR3 region has the DNA TGTGCCAGCGAGGGGGCGGCAAGTGGCAATCAGCCCCAGCATTTT. This chain links TRBV6-1 with TRBJ1-5; TRBD1 agrees at 7 bases. CDR3 size: 15 residues. From germline, CDR1 is MNHNS and CDR2 SASEGT. After removal of 8 bases from V and 2 bases from J, the junction contained 9 bases not matched to a gene.

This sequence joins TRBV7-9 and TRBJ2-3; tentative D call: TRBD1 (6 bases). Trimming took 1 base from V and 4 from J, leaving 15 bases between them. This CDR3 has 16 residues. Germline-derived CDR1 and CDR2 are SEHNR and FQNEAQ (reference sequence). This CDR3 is CASSLGGLAEADTQYF. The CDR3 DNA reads TGTGCCAGCAGCTTAGGGGGGCTGGCAGAGGCAGATACGCAGTATTTT.

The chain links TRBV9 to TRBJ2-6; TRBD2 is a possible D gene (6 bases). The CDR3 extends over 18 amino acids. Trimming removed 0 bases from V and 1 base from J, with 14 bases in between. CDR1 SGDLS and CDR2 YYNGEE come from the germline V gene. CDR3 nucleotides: TGTGCCAGCAGCGTAGGAGGCAGGAGGGGATCTGGGGCCAACGTCCTGACTTTC. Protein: CASSVGGRRGSGANVLTF.

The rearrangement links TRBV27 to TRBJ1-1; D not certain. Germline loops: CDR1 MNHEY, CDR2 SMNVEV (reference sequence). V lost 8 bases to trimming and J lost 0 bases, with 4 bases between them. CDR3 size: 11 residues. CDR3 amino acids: CASRVNTEAFF. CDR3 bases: TGTGCCAGCCGGGTGAACACTGAAGCTTTCTTT.

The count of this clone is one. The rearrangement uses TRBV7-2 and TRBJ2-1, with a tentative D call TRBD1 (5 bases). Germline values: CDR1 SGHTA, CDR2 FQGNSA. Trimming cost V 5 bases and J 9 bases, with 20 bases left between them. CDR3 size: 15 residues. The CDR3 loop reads CASSPQVGEPGEQFF. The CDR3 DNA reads TGTGCCAGCAGCCCACAGGTAGGGGAACCAGGTGAGCAGTTCTTC.

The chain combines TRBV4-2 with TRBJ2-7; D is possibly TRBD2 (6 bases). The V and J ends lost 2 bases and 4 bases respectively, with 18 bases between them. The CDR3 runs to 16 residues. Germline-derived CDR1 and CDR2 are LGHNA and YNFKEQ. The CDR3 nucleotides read TGTGCCAGCAGCCAATTTGGGTCTAGCGTGGGATACGAGCAGTACTTC. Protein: CASSQFGSSVGYEQYF.

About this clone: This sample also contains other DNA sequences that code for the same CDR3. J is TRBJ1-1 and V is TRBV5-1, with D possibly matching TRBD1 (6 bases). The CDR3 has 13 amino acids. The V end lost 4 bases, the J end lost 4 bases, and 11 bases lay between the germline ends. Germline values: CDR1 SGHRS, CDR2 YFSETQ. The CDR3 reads CASSLRGGTEAFF. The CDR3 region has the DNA TGCGCCAGCAGCCTCAGGGGTGGCACTGAAGCTTTCTTT.